The table lists the clone carrying this TCR beta chain with many counts. The data were obtained in a study of CD8 T cells in ankylosing spondylitis. TCRdb analysed the 5' RACE reads with MiXCR anew, one entry per CDR3 protein. The sample has 130,000 or so distinct CDR3 sequences; over 6.5% are singletons. CDR1 is MNHEY and CDR2 is SMNVEV in the germline V gene (reference sequence). V lost 5 bases and J lost 7, with 6 bases in between. The CDR3 contains 12 residues. The chain recombines TRBV27 with TRBJ1-6; no firm D call. The receptor's source is a male donor with ankylosing spondylitis or in good health (not recorded which). The sample taken for sequencing was blood, either unsorted or a sorted T cell fraction (not recorded which). This chain's CDR3 is CASSLTNSPLHF. The CDR3 DNA reads TGTGCCAGCAGTCTAACGAATTCACCCCTCCACTTT.